One sample yielded the 19 T cell receptor beta chains listed below, sequenced in a study of Ad26.COV2.S vaccination and SARS-CoV-2 variants (dated by TCRdb to the early 2020s). The treatment or condition label on this specimen signifies: some 19 received Ad26.COV2.S at low or high dose, single or two shots; several received placebo; per-sample allocation not given. For vaccine and placebo recipients, the sequenced repertoires came from samples collected on day 63 after the first injection. Libraries came from the immunoSEQ multiplex PCR assay. Not all clones reach the TCRdb copy of this immuneACCESS table, which keeps in-frame sequences only. Checked studies attribute under half of the gap to unresolved V genes and leave the rest unexplained. The sample profile shows around 300,000 clones; 80% to 90% of them were found once. The ten largest clones take up about 4.6% of the sample. The specimen comprised peripheral blood, sampled in a trial of Ad26.COV2.S vaccine versus placebo. The receptors come from a person aged 18-65 years who received the Ad26.COV2.S COVID-19 vaccine or a placebo.

In its sample, this clone ranks as medium-sized. The chain recombines TRBV29-1 with TRBJ1-1, with D maybe TRBD1 (5 bases). Trimming pared 7 bases from V and 8 bases from J, leaving 20 bases between. This CDR3 spans 13 amino acids. CDR1 SQVTM and CDR2 ANQGSEA come from the germline V gene. The CDR3 DNA reads TGCAGCGGTGCCCAGGGACCTGTCGGGGAAGCTTTCTTT. It encodes CSGAQGPVGEAFF.

Turning to this clone: Other DNA sequences in this sample translate to the same CDR3. The chain recombines TRBV27 with TRBJ1-1; a weak D match, TRBD1 (5 bases). The CDR3 spans 13 residues. Per the germline V gene, CDR1 is MNHEY and CDR2 is SMNVEV (reference sequence). Trimming left V 3 bases short and J 1 base short, with 6 bases between. The CDR3 DNA is TGTGCCAGCAGTTTGGGGCGGAACACTGAAGCTTTCTTT. It yields the protein CASSLGRNTEAFF.

This chain uses TRBV19 with TRBJ2-2; 9 bases align to TRBD1. The V segment lost 4 bases and the J segment 7 bases; nucleotides outside the gene matches: 7. The CDR3 has 15 residues. The V gene's germline CDR1 is LNHDA and CDR2 SQIVND (reference sequence). The CDR3 sequence is CASSTGQGRVGELFF. The CDR3 region has the DNA TGTGCCAGTAGTACTGGACAGGGGAGGGTCGGGGAGCTGTTTTTT.

The rearrangement joins TRBV27 to TRBJ2-7; TRBD1 agrees at 9 bases. Germline V lookup: CDR1 MNHEY, CDR2 SMNVEV (reference sequence). The J segment lost 5 bases and the V segment lost 3 bases, leaving 11 bases of the junction unmatched. CDR3 length: 16 amino acids. The CDR3 nucleotides are TGTGCCAGCAGTTTGGGGAACGACAGGGGGTCCCACGAGCAGTACTTC. Translated, it gives CASSLGNDRGSHEQYF.

This chain joins TRBV5-1 and TRBJ1-2; TRBD1 matches 8 bases. Trimming removed 4 bases from V and 4 bases from J; junction bases left unmatched: 9. Germline V gene data show CDR1 as SGHRS and CDR2 as YFSETQ. This CDR3 has 15 residues. The CDR3 loop is CASSLTGGSTYGYTF. CDR3 DNA: TGCGCCAGCAGCCTCACAGGGGGAAGTACCTATGGCTACACCTTC. The full variable domain, in which reference TRBV5-1 and TRBJ1-2 provide the parts outside the CDR3, is KAGVTQTPRYLIKTRGQQVTLSCSPISGHRSVSWYQQTPGQGLQFLFEYFSETQRNKGNFPGRFSGRQFSNSRSEMNVSTLELGDSALYLCASSLTGGSTYGYTFGSGTRLTVV.

In this sample, this clone turned up once. V gene TRBV4-1 combines with J gene TRBJ2-3; D gene ambiguous. The germline V gene has CDR1 MGHRA and CDR2 YSYEKL. V lost 0 bases to trimming and J lost 2 bases, with 9 bases between them. The CDR3 totals 15 residues. The CDR3 coding sequence is TGCGCCAGCAGCCAAGAGATTAGAGTCACAGATACGCAGTATTTT. The encoded protein is CASSQEIRVTDTQYF.

The chain uses TRBV10-2 and TRBJ1-1, with TRBD1 as a possible D gene (5 bases). The CDR3 length is 13 residues. The V gene lost 3 bases and the J gene lost 5 bases, with 10 bases spanning the gap. The germline V gene encodes CDR1 WSHSY and CDR2 SAAADI. CDR3 loop: CASSEPEGTEAFF. The CDR3 DNA is TGCGCCAGCAGTGAACCGGAGGGGACTGAAGCTTTCTTT.

DNA for the CDR3: TGTGCCAGCAGCCTAGGTTGGCGAAGGGAGACCCAGTACTTC. Translation: CASSLGWRRETQYF. The chain joins TRBV3-1 (or the pseudogene TRBV3-2) to TRBJ2-5; D is ambiguous. CDR3 length equals 14 residues. The germline gives CDR1 LGHDT, CDR2 YNNKEL (reference sequence). V was clipped by 4 bases and J by 5 bases, with 14 bases between them.

CDR3 loop: CASSQGRTGSLNTEAFF. For the CDR3, the DNA is TGCGCCAGCAGCCAGGGTAGGACAGGGAGCCTGAACACTGAAGCTTTCTTT. This chain connects TRBV4-3 to TRBJ1-1; 8 nucleotides line up with TRBD1. Germline trimming cut 3 bases from V and 0 bases from J; bases unmatched to any gene: 9. Per the germline V gene, CDR1 is LGHNA and CDR2 is YSLEER. The length of the CDR3 is 17 residues.

This chain links TRBV6-2 or TRBV6-3 with TRBJ1-5; D is perhaps TRBD1 (6 bases). The CDR3 sequence is 15 residues long. V lost 4 bases and J 2 bases, leaving 12 bases between the germline ends. Germline V gene lookup returns CDR1 MNHEY and CDR2 SVGEGT. DNA of the CDR3: TGTGCCAGCAGTTGGGGGGGCTCGGGCAATCAGCCCCAGCATTTT. Its translation is CASSWGGSGNQPQHF.

The genes are TRBV27 and TRBJ1-3; D unclear. Germline CDR1 reads MNHEY; CDR2 reads SMNVEV (reference sequence). Trimming removed 5 bases at V and 2 bases at J, with 16 bases between. The CDR3 length is 16 residues. DNA for the CDR3: TGTGCCAGCAGTCCAACACTCGGTGAGGCTGGAAACACCATATATTTT. Protein sequence: CASSPTLGEAGNTIYF.

The rearrangement joins TRBV28 to TRBJ2-7, with D possibly TRBD2 on 5 matching bases. V was clipped by 0 bases and J by 3 bases, with 12 bases between them. Per the germline V gene, CDR1 is MDHEN and CDR2 is SYDVKM. The CDR3 consists of 15 residues. The CDR3 protein is CASSLWGGSDYEQYF. DNA of the CDR3: TGTGCCAGCAGTTTATGGGGCGGGTCAGACTACGAGCAGTACTTC.

This rearrangement joins TRBV5-1 to TRBJ2-3; 11 bases are shared with TRBD2. This CDR3 spans 16 amino acids. With 0 bases clipped from V and 5 bases from J, the junction kept 5 bases outside the gene matches. CDR1 SGHRS and CDR2 YFSETQ come from the germline V gene. DNA for the CDR3: TGCGCCAGCAGCTTGGAGATAGCGGGAGGGCAAGATACGCAGTATTTT. Amino acids: CASSLEIAGGQDTQYF.

In nucleotides, the CDR3 is TGCGCCAGCCGATGGAGACAGTCCCCTTCCTACGAGCAGTACTTC. Protein product: CASRWRQSPSYEQYF. V usage is TRBV5-1 and J usage is TRBJ2-7; perhaps TRBD1 as D (5 bases). This CDR3 is built from 15 residues. The V gene lost 7 bases and the J gene lost 1 base, with 18 bases spanning the gap. Per germline, CDR1 SGHRS and CDR2 YFSETQ.

This clone was detected only once. V gene TRBV21-1 combines with J gene TRBJ2-2; no check of the table's D call, TRBD1, against the DNA was made. TRBV21-1 corresponds to a pseudogene. The CDR3 has 18 residues. As DNA, the CDR3 is TGTGCCAGCAGCAAAGATTGCGTGCGGACAGCTAACACCGGGGAGCTGTTTTTT. This codes for CASSKDCVRTANTGELFF.

CDR3 region: CAWSVLTTDTQYF. For the CDR3, the DNA is TGTGCCTGGAGTGTCCTAACCACAGATACGCAGTATTTT. This rearrangement joins TRBV30 to TRBJ2-3; the D is unclear. Germline V gene data show CDR1 as GTSNPN and CDR2 as SVGIG (reference sequence). V lost 0 bases, J lost 2 bases, and 6 bases lay in between. CDR3 size: 13 residues.

The J gene is TRBJ2-1, the V gene TRBV2; 10 bases align to TRBD2. V gave up 6 bases and J gave up 0 bases; unmatched junction bases: 8. CDR1 SNHLY and CDR2 FYNNEI come from the germline V gene. The CDR3 consists of 17 residues. The CDR3 region is CASSLAGAGSSYNEQFF. In DNA, the CDR3 is TGTGCCAGCAGCCTAGCGGGGGCCGGAAGCTCCTACAATGAGCAGTTCTTC.

The gene calls are TRBV10-3 and TRBJ2-7, with a possible D match to TRBD1 (6 bases). The ends were cut back, 3 bases at V and 3 bases at J, with 9 bases in the middle. The CDR3 is made up of 13 amino acids. Germline V CDR1 and CDR2: ENHRY, SYGVKD. CDR3 DNA: TGTGCCATCAGTGAACAGGGTGACTACGAGCAGTACTTC. As protein: CAISEQGDYEQYF.

The chain joins TRBV4-1 to TRBJ1-4; D unresolved. CDR1 MGHRA and CDR2 YSYEKL come from the germline V gene. The CDR3 sequence is 16 residues long. V lost 3 bases, J lost 8 bases, and 19 bases lay in between. The CDR3 reads CASSQPYREGREKLFF. The DNA for the CDR3 is TGCGCCAGCAGCCAGCCCTATAGGGAAGGGAGGGAAAAACTGTTTTTT.